A selection of T cell receptor beta chains follows, all from one sample in a study of control samples from healthy donors and cancer patients. Generated by immunoSEQ multiplex PCR, the TCRdb table keeps only in-frame clones and is missing some. Of around 99,000 clones in the sample, roughly nine tenths were seen once. Sequenced input: blood. Source of these receptors: a human donor in good health. The donor label of this sample is uncertain. CDR3s include the opening cysteine and the closing phenylalanine or tryptophan. The order of the fields is CDR3 DNA, CDR3 protein, V gene, J gene, clone size, D gene. The D gene is left open where the match is weak. Part of the rows lack a size; the others show once, few, many or a class for expanded clones.

DNA: TGTGCTAGTGGCCTGCAGGGTATTAACACCGGGGAGCTGTTTTTT
CDR3: CASGLQGINTGELFF
V: TRBV12-5
J: TRBJ2-2
size: NA
D: NA

DNA: TGCGCCAGCAGCCCTGACCGGGGCTACAATCAGCCCCAGCATTTT
CDR3: CASSPDRGYNQPQHF
V: TRBV4-3
J: TRBJ1-5
size: NA
D: NA

DNA: TGTGCCAGCGAGAGGGTGGACGAAGCTTTCTTT
CDR3: CASERVDEAFF
V: TRBV28
J: TRBJ1-1
size: NA
D: NA

DNA: TGCGCCAGCAGCTTTACAGGGGGGCACTACGAGCAGTACTTC
CDR3: CASSFTGGHYEQYF
V: TRBV5-1
J: TRBJ2-7
size: NA
D: TRBD1

DNA: TGTGCCAGCAGCCCCATCTTGCAGGTGGGGACCGGGGAGCTGTTTTTT
CDR3: CASSPILQVGTGELFF
V: TRBV3-1/TRBV3-2
J: TRBJ2-2
size: NA
D: NA

DNA: TGCGCCAGCAGTGACGGGGCAGATACGCAGTATTTT
CDR3: CASSDGADTQYF
V: TRBV10-1
J: TRBJ2-3
size: NA
D: NA

DNA: TGTGCCAGCTCGGGACTCCGCTACGAGCAGTACTTC
CDR3: CASSGLRYEQYF
V: TRBV12-3/TRBV12-4
J: TRBJ2-7
size: NA
D: NA

DNA: TGTGCCAGCAGCTTGCCCAGCGGGGCAACTACGCAGTATTTT
CDR3: CASSLPSGATTQYF
V: TRBV5-4
J: TRBJ2-3
size: NA
D: TRBD2

DNA: TGTGCCAGCAGAATCCTCCGGTCACCCCTCCACTTT
CDR3: CASRILRSPLHF
V: TRBV28
J: TRBJ1-6
size: NA
D: NA

DNA: TGCAGCGTCGGAAACAGCGCGGGGGTGAGGGATACGCAGTATTTT
CDR3: CSVGNSAGVRDTQYF
V: TRBV29-1
J: TRBJ2-3
size: NA
D: TRBD2

DNA: TGTGCCACCAGTGATTTGTCAGGGGCTAAAACAGATACGCAGTATTTT
CDR3: CATSDLSGAKTDTQYF
V: TRBV24-1
J: TRBJ2-3
size: NA
D: NA

DNA: TGCGCCAGCAGTCGAAGCACACATCCAAGCAAAACTAGCAATCAGCCCCAGCATTTT
CDR3: CASSRSTHPSKTSNQPQHF
V: TRBV23-1
J: TRBJ1-5
size: NA
D: NA

DNA: TGTGCCATCACCAGGGGGACAGATCACACCGGGGAGCTGTTTTTT
CDR3: CAITRGTDHTGELFF
V: TRBV6-5
J: TRBJ2-2
size: NA
D: TRBD1

DNA: TGTGCCAGTAGTAATTGGCGCGTCGAGTATGGCTACACCTTC
CDR3: CASSNWRVEYGYTF
V: TRBV19
J: TRBJ1-2
size: NA
D: NA

DNA: TGTGCCAGCAGCTTGGGCCCGGGGGGCACAGATACGCAGTATTTT
CDR3: CASSLGPGGTDTQYF
V: TRBV5-5
J: TRBJ2-3
size: NA
D: NA

DNA: TGTGCCAGCAGTGAACCCGATAGCAGGGGCAATCAGCCCCAGCATTTT
CDR3: CASSEPDSRGNQPQHF
V: TRBV2
J: TRBJ1-5
size: once
D: NA

DNA: TGTGCTAGTGGGAGACAGGGGAATCAGCCCCAGCATTTT
CDR3: CASGRQGNQPQHF
V: TRBV12-5
J: TRBJ1-5
size: NA
D: TRBD1

DNA: TGTGCCAGCAGTTCGGGGACAGGGTTCTCTGGAAACACCATATATTTT
CDR3: CASSSGTGFSGNTIYF
V: TRBV28
J: TRBJ1-3
size: few
D: TRBD1

DNA: TGTGCCACCAGTAAGACAGGGCCCTACAATGAGCAGTTCTTC
CDR3: CATSKTGPYNEQFF
V: TRBV24-1
J: TRBJ2-1
size: NA
D: TRBD1

DNA: TGTGCCAGCAGGGGGACGTTCTCAAGCAATCAGCCCCAGCATTTT
CDR3: CASRGTFSSNQPQHF
V: TRBV28
J: TRBJ1-5
size: once
D: NA

DNA: TGTGCCAGCAGACAAACTTCAGGGCCGAACACTGAAGCTTTCTTT
CDR3: CASRQTSGPNTEAFF
V: TRBV6-5
J: TRBJ1-1
size: NA
D: NA

DNA: TGTGCCAGCAGCCCGAGCCGTGGTAGGACTACAGATACGCAGTATTTT
CDR3: CASSPSRGRTTDTQYF
V: TRBV9
J: TRBJ2-3
size: NA
D: NA

DNA: TGTGCCAGCAACAGGGGTAACACTGAAGCTTTCTTT
CDR3: CASNRGNTEAFF
V: TRBV6-6
J: TRBJ1-1
size: NA
D: TRBD1

DNA: TGTGCCAGTAGCGGGACCTCGGCGGGGAACACTGAAGCTTTCTTT
CDR3: CASSGTSAGNTEAFF
V: TRBV19
J: TRBJ1-1
size: NA
D: NA

DNA: TGTGCCAGCAGTGAAGAGGGGGCTTCTTTTGGCTACACCTTC
CDR3: CASSEEGASFGYTF
V: TRBV6-1
J: TRBJ1-2
size: NA
D: TRBD1

DNA: TGTGCCAGCAGCGCAGGGATTCACGAGCAGTACTTC
CDR3: CASSAGIHEQYF
V: TRBV28
J: TRBJ2-7
size: NA
D: NA

DNA: TGTGCCACCAGCAGAGATCGAGACACCTCTGGAAACACCATATATTTT
CDR3: CATSRDRDTSGNTIYF
V: TRBV15
J: TRBJ1-3
size: few
D: NA

DNA: TGTGCCAGCACCCCCCTGAGGGGGGATTACAATGAGCAGTTCTTC
CDR3: CASTPLRGDYNEQFF
V: TRBV6-2/TRBV6-3
J: TRBJ2-1
size: NA
D: NA

DNA: TGTGCCAGCAGTTTGCCGGACAGGGGATACGGCTACACCTTC
CDR3: CASSLPDRGYGYTF
V: TRBV28
J: TRBJ1-2
size: once
D: TRBD1

DNA: TGTGCCTGGACCGCTCAAGGGGTATCCTACAATGAGCAGTTCTTC
CDR3: CAWTAQGVSYNEQFF
V: TRBV30
J: TRBJ2-1
size: once
D: NA

DNA: TGTGCCAGCAGCTTAGAGTTGGGGGGTGAAGCTTTCTTT
CDR3: CASSLELGGEAFF
V: TRBV7-2
J: TRBJ1-1
size: NA
D: NA

DNA: TGTGCCTGGAGTGTAGGAGACGAGACCCAGTACTTC
CDR3: CAWSVGDETQYF
V: TRBV30
J: TRBJ2-5
size: NA
D: NA

DNA: TGTGCCAGCAGCCAAGAAATTACGGCGGGGGAAGGATCTGGGGCCAACGTCCTGACTTTC
CDR3: CASSQEITAGEGSGANVLTF
V: TRBV4-2
J: TRBJ2-6
size: once
D: TRBD2

DNA: TGTGCCAGCAGTTATCAGGGCTACCTGAACACCGGGGAGCTGTTTTTT
CDR3: CASSYQGYLNTGELFF
V: TRBV6-2/TRBV6-3
J: TRBJ2-2
size: NA
D: NA

DNA: TGTGCCAGCAGCCAAGGAAACCGAAACGGCCCCCCTACGCAGTATTTT
CDR3: CASSQGNRNGPPTQYF
V: TRBV4-2
J: TRBJ2-3
size: NA
D: NA